A single sample is the source of the 15 T cell receptor beta chains below, sequenced in a study of blood T cell repertoires in COVID-19. TCRdb keeps only in-frame clones here, not all; method: immunoSEQ multiplex PCR. The sample contains about 90,000 clones, 75% to 90% of which appear only once. Input material: peripheral blood. The receptors were sampled from a human donor in a cohort sampled during active COVID-19.

This clone was counted only a few times. The chain joins TRBV5-4 to TRBJ1-2, with D possibly being TRBD1 (6 bases). The ends were cut back, 1 base at V and 4 bases at J, with 14 bases in the middle. This CDR3 contains 15 residues. CDR1 is SGHNT and CDR2 is YYREEE in the germline V gene (reference sequence). CDR3 DNA sequence: TGTGCCAGCAGCTTGTATGGACAGACCTTCTATGGCTACACCTTC. It specifies CASSLYGQTFYGYTF. Based on the CDR3 plus reference TRBV5-4 and TRBJ1-2, the full variable domain is ETGVTQSPTHLIKTRGQQVTLRCSSQSGHNTVSWYQQALGQGPQFIFQYYREEENGRGNFPPRFSGLQFPNYSSELNVNALELDDSALYLCASSLYGQTFYGYTFGSGTRLTVV.

V is TRBV7-9 and J is TRBJ1-6; D gene unclear. The V gene lost 1 base and the J gene lost 8 bases, with 9 bases spanning the gap. CDR1 and CDR2 from the germline V gene are SEHNR and FQNEAQ (reference sequence). This CDR3 region has 14 residues. The CDR3 sequence is CASSLVSGHSPLHF. The DNA for the CDR3 is TGTGCCAGCAGCTTAGTATCCGGTCATTCACCCCTCCACTTT.

J is TRBJ2-1 and V is TRBV7-9; tentatively, D is TRBD1 (6 bases). Germline values: CDR1 SEHNR, CDR2 FQNEAQ (reference sequence). The CDR3 sequence is 15 residues long. Between the trimmed V and J ends, which lost 6 bases and 4 bases, there was a span of 16 bases. The CDR3 DNA reads as TGTGCCAGCAGTTCCCCGGGACAAAATTACAATGAGCAGTTCTTC. Translation: CASSSPGQNYNEQFF.

The count of this clone is one. The chain joins TRBV7-3 to TRBJ2-3, with 8 bases matching TRBD1. V trimming: 3 bases; J trimming: 4 bases; junction bases outside the gene matches: 6. Germline assignment: CDR1 SGHTA and CDR2 FQGTGA. The CDR3 spans 15 residues. The CDR3 loop reads CASSFAGGTADTQYF. DNA for the CDR3: TGTGCCAGCAGCTTTGCAGGGGGCACCGCAGATACGCAGTATTTT.

The chain recombines TRBV7-9 with TRBJ1-1, with 8 bases matching TRBD1. The CDR3 runs to 14 residues. CDR1 is SEHNR, CDR2 FQNEAQ, per germline (reference sequence). V gave up 3 bases and J gave up 1 base; unmatched junction bases: 1. CDR3 loop: CASSFGQGNTEAFF. CDR3 sequence (DNA): TGTGCCAGCAGCTTCGGACAGGGGAACACTGAAGCTTTCTTT.

The J gene is TRBJ1-2, the V gene TRBV5-6, with a weak D call TRBD1 (5 bases). V gave up 4 bases and J gave up 2 bases, with 12 bases separating them. Germline V CDR1 and CDR2: SGHDT, YYEEEE. There are 14 residues in the CDR3. DNA for the CDR3: TGTGCCAGCAGCATACAGGAGATAAACTATGGCTACACCTTC. This codes for CASSIQEINYGYTF.

Written as DNA, the CDR3 is TGTGCCAGCAGCTCAGCGGCCTACGAGCAGTACTTC. Translating it yields CASSSAAYEQYF. This chain connects TRBV5-4 to TRBJ2-7; TRBD2 is a possible D gene (5 bases). This CDR3 spans 12 amino acids. V dropped 3 bases and J dropped 2 bases, with 6 bases sitting between them. CDR1 SGHNT and CDR2 YYREEE come from the germline V gene (reference sequence). The variable domain in full, with the rest retrieved from reference TRBV5-4 and TRBJ2-7, is ETGVTQSPTHLIKTRGQQVTLRCSSQSGHNTVSWYQQALGQGPQFIFQYYREEENGRGNFPPRFSGLQFPNYSSELNVNALELDDSALYLCASSSAAYEQYFGPGTRLTVT.

There are a few counts of this clone. This rearrangement joins TRBV28 to TRBJ1-4; D uncertain. The DNA end favors TRBJ2-2, so the J call may be wrong. The CDR3 spans 14 residues. CDR1 is MDHEN, CDR2 SYDVKM, per germline. CDR3 amino acids: CASSLGFRNTELFF. The CDR3 DNA follows: TGTGCCAGCAGTCTCGGTTTCCGAAATACGGAGCTGTTTTTT.

In its sample, this clone was seen once. The chain recombines TRBV6-1 with TRBJ2-6, with D maybe TRBD1 (6 bases). Germline CDR1 reads MNHNS; CDR2 reads SASEGT. The CDR3 runs to 16 residues. Trimming took off 4 bases at V and 4 bases at J, with 14 bases between the two ends. For the CDR3, the DNA is TGTGCCAGCAGTGGACTACAGGGATCCGGGGCCAACGTCCTGACTTTC. It codes for CASSGLQGSGANVLTF.

CDR3 loop: CASSYVSGESGYTF. The CDR3 bases are TGTGCCAGCAGTTATGTAAGCGGGGAAAGTGGCTACACCTTC. The chain carries TRBV6-5 and TRBJ1-2; D is unresolved. Per the germline V gene, CDR1 is MNHEY and CDR2 is SVGAGI. Trimming left V 3 bases short and J 7 bases short, with 15 bases between. CDR3 length equals 14 residues.

This chain connects TRBV5-1 to TRBJ2-3; TRBD2 might be the D (6 bases). V lost 4 bases and J 2 bases, leaving 14 bases between the germline ends. This CDR3 region has 15 residues. Germline values: CDR1 SGHRS, CDR2 YFSETQ. As DNA, the CDR3 is TGCGCCAGCAGCAAGCAGGCGGGGCTCACAGATACGCAGTATTTT. This translates into CASSKQAGLTDTQYF.

The chain links TRBV10-1 to TRBJ1-1; D is undetermined. The CDR3 length is 14 residues. Trimming removed 5 bases at V and 6 bases at J, with 16 bases between. In germline, CDR1 is WNHNN, CDR2 SYGVQD (reference sequence). The CDR3 loop reads CASSPTTRPAEAFF. In DNA form, the CDR3 reads TGCGCCAGCAGTCCTACCACTAGGCCAGCTGAAGCTTTCTTT.

The chain links TRBV3-1 (or the pseudogene TRBV3-2) to TRBJ2-5; 13 nucleotides line up with TRBD2. CDR3 length equals 18 residues. V lost 1 base, J lost 3 bases, and 8 bases stayed unmatched. The germline V gene has CDR1 LGHDT and CDR2 YNNKEL (reference sequence). In nucleotides, the CDR3 is TGTGCCAGCAGCCAAGTCGCCGGGACTAGCGGGGTAAAAGAGACCCAGTACTTC. Amino acids: CASSQVAGTSGVKETQYF.

V gene TRBV7-2 combines with J gene TRBJ1-5; D remains unclear. Germline V lookup: CDR1 SGHTA, CDR2 FQGNSA. The CDR3 has 13 amino acids. Trimming removed 3 bases at V and 6 bases at J, with 9 bases between. The CDR3 protein is CASSFERSQPQHF. For the CDR3, the DNA is TGTGCCAGCAGCTTTGAGCGGTCTCAGCCCCAGCATTTT.

This clone has only a few counts. V and J are TRBV6-6 and TRBJ1-2; a possible D gene is TRBD1 (5 bases). The CDR3 runs 13 residues. With 0 bases removed from V and 8 bases from J, the gap between germline ends came to 10 bases. Germline assignment: CDR1 MNHNY and CDR2 SVGAGI (reference sequence). CDR3 nucleotide sequence: TGTGCCAGCAGTTACTCGGGGGGGGAAGGCTACACCTTC. Its protein product is CASSYSGGEGYTF.